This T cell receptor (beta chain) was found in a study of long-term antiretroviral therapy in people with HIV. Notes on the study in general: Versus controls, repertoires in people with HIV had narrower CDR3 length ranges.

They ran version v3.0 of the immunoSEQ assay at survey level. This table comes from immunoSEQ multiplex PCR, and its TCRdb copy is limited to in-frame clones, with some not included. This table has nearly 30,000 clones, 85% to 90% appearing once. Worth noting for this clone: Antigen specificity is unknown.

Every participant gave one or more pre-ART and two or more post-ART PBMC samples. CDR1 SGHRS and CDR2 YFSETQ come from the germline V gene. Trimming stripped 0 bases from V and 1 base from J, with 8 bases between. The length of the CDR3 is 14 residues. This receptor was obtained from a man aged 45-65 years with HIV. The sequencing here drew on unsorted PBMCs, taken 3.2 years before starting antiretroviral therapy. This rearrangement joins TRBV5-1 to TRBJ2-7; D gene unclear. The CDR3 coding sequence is TGCGCCAGCAGCTTGGCCGCCGGTTCCTACGAGCAGTACTTC. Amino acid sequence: CASSLAAGSYEQYF.